These T cell receptor beta chains were read from a single sample in a study of tumor-infiltrating lymphocytes in oesophageal squamous cell carcinoma. TCRdb recomputed calls from the PCR reads with MiXCR, one row per CDR3 protein. Counted here are under 25,000 distinct CDR3 sequences, about two fifths occurring once; the ten biggest clones make up about 6.8%. Source material: blood. The receptors originated from a male donor with esophageal squamous cell carcinoma. Each CDR3 is given with its conserved first and last residue. The D gene is left open where the match is weak. The size field is filled for only some rows; it gives once, few, many or a size class.

>.|TRBJ2-7|.|TRBV7-2
CASSLGGREQYF
TGTGCCAGCAGCTTAGGAGGGCGGGAGCAGTACTTC
>medium-sized|TRBJ2-1|.|TRBV7-8
CASSYEYSYNEQFF
TGTGCCAGCAGCTATGAATATTCCTACAATGAGCAGTTCTTC
>.|TRBJ2-3|TRBD2|TRBV7-6
CASSSTGTSGRDTQYF
TGTGCCAGCAGCTCGACCGGGACTAGCGGAAGAGATACGCAGTATTTT
>.|TRBJ2-5|.|TRBV7-3
CASSPGRFQETQYF
TGTGCCAGCAGCCCAGGACGGTTCCAAGAGACCCAGTACTTC
>many|TRBJ1-1|.|TRBV6-1
CASSGTAHGTEAFF
TGTGCCAGCAGCGGGACGGCCCATGGGACTGAAGCTTTCTTT
>.|TRBJ2-5|.|TRBV9
CASSVVGGPETQYF
TGTGCCAGCAGCGTAGTGGGGGGCCCGGAGACCCAGTACTTC
>.|TRBJ2-1|TRBD2|TRBV6-2/TRBV6-3
CASSYLPRGGPQFF
TGTGCCAGCAGTTACCTGCCCCGCGGGGGGCCGCAGTTCTTC
>.|TRBJ2-7|.|TRBV11-2
CASSLTLSYEQYF
TGTGCCAGCAGCTTAACGCTCTCCTACGAGCAGTACTTC
>.|TRBJ1-1|.|TRBV19
CASSMGMTIEAFF
TGTGCCAGTAGTATGGGAATGACCATTGAAGCTTTCTTT
>once|TRBJ2-5|.|TRBV12-3/TRBV12-4
CASSATITQETQYF
TGTGCCAGCAGTGCCACAATCACCCAAGAGACCCAGTACTTC
>many|TRBJ1-2|.|TRBV5-6
CASSLGQGNYGYTF
TGTGCCAGCAGCTTGGGTCAGGGGAACTATGGCTACACCTTC
>.|TRBJ2-2|.|TRBV12-3/TRBV12-4
CASRDSNTGELFF
TGTGCCAGCCGGGACTCTAACACCGGGGAGCTGTTTTTT
>.|TRBJ2-7|TRBD2|TRBV2
CASKSGRALTAYEQYF
TGTGCCAGCAAAAGCGGGAGGGCCCTGACCGCCTACGAGCAGTACTTC
>few|TRBJ2-1|TRBD2|TRBV19
CASSSRGLAGDPEQFF
TGTGCCAGTAGTTCCAGGGGACTAGCGGGAGACCCCGAGCAGTTCTTC
>.|TRBJ2-1|TRBD2|TRBV7-3
CASSLTSPSGNEQFF
TGTGCCAGCAGCTTAACCTCCCCTAGCGGCAATGAGCAGTTCTTC
>medium-sized|TRBJ2-5|.|TRBV7-6
CASSRDREETQYF
TGTGCCAGCAGCCGCGACCGGGAAGAGACCCAGTACTTC
>many|TRBJ2-5|TRBD2|TRBV27
CASSLRGDFAQETQYF
TGTGCCAGCAGTTTACGGGGGGACTTCGCGCAAGAGACCCAGTACTTC
>.|TRBJ1-1|.|TRBV7-2
CASSLAPTREAFF
TGTGCCAGCAGCTTAGCTCCGACCCGTGAAGCTTTCTTT
>many|TRBJ1-4|.|TRBV5-1
CASSRQFGEKLFF
TGCGCCAGCAGTAGACAGTTCGGTGAAAAACTGTTTTTT
>.|TRBJ2-5|TRBD2|TRBV6-5
CASSYSLLPGLAGGGRETQYF
TGTGCCAGCAGTTACTCGCTGCTCCCGGGACTAGCGGGAGGAGGGAGAGAGACCCAGTACTTC
>many|TRBJ2-3|TRBD2|TRBV5-1
CASSLGPSGGGTDTQYF
TGCGCCAGCAGCTTGGGGCCATCGGGGGGGGGCACAGATACGCAGTATTTT
>many|TRBJ2-2|.|TRBV11-1
CASAGLPNTGELFF
TGTGCCAGCGCTGGACTACCGAACACCGGGGAGCTGTTTTTT
>medium-sized|TRBJ2-2|.|TRBV7-9
CASSKTVRELFF
TGTGCCAGCAGCAAGACCGTCCGGGAGCTGTTTTTT
>.|TRBJ1-4|.|TRBV4-1
CASSQDAGATNEKLFF
TGCGCCAGCAGCCAAGATGCCGGGGCAACTAATGAAAAACTGTTTTTT
>.|TRBJ1-1|.|TRBV7-2
CASSLEGWRNTEAFF
TGTGCCAGCAGCTTAGAGGGGTGGAGGAACACTGAAGCTTTCTTT
>.|TRBJ2-3|TRBD2|TRBV12-3/TRBV12-4
CASNLLAEATDTQYF
TGTGCCAGCAATCTCCTAGCGGAGGCCACAGATACGCAGTATTTT
>once|TRBJ2-7|TRBD1|TRBV11-2
CASNHRGADTQYF
TGTGCCAGCAACCACAGGGGTGCAGATACGCAGTACTTC
>many|TRBJ2-2|.|TRBV28
CASSSPGPGELFF
TGTGCCAGCAGTTCCCCGGGTCCCGGGGAGCTGTTTTTT
>.|TRBJ2-3|.|TRBV18
CASSPRGRSTDTQYF
TGTGCCAGCTCACCGCGGGGGCGGAGCACAGATACGCAGTATTTT
>few|TRBJ2-1|TRBD2|TRBV7-8
CASSNPHGLAGRRGDEQFF
TGTGCCAGCAGCAACCCCCACGGCCTAGCGGGACGGAGAGGGGATGAGCAGTTCTTC
>few|TRBJ2-7|.|TRBV7-2
CASSLAGRTYEQYF
TGTGCCAGCAGCTTAGCAGGGAGGACCTACGAGCAGTACTTC
>many|TRBJ1-1|TRBD1|TRBV6-1
CASSSFSNTGGKAFF
TGTGCCAGCAGTTCCTTCTCAAATACAGGGGGGAAAGCTTTCTTT
>many|TRBJ2-3|TRBD1|TRBV5-1
CASSQQGDRTDTQYF
TGCGCCAGCAGCCAACAGGGGGACCGCACAGATACGCAGTATTTT
>medium-sized|TRBJ2-5|.|TRBV28
CASSLPYGTATQYF
TGTGCCAGCAGTCTCCCGTACGGTACAGCGACCCAGTACTTC
>medium-sized|TRBJ2-2|TRBD1|TRBV7-3
CASSFPGQGSGELFF
TGTGCCAGCAGCTTCCCGGGACAGGGTTCCGGGGAGCTGTTTTTT
>.|TRBJ2-7|TRBD1|TRBV7-2
CASRWTGLNSPLHF
TGTGCCAGCAGATGGACAGGCCTCAATTCACCCCTCCACTTC
>many|TRBJ2-5|TRBD2|TRBV5-1
CASSGTRGQYF
TGCGCCAGCAGCGGGACTAGGGGGCAGTACTTC
>.|TRBJ2-1|.|TRBV6-5
CASKLLEGGYNEQFF
TGTGCCAGCAAACTCCTCGAAGGGGGATACAATGAGCAGTTCTTC
>.|TRBJ2-3|TRBD2|TRBV10-1
CASSDSGTSTDTQYF
TGCGCCAGCAGTGATAGCGGGACTAGCACAGATACGCAGTATTTT
>.|TRBJ2-3|TRBD2|TRBV7-4
CASSLARTGGPQDTQYF
TGTGCCAGCAGCTTAGCGAGGACGGGAGGGCCTCAAGATACGCAGTATTTT
>many|TRBJ1-1|TRBD1|TRBV6-6
CASSYTTGGRDEAFF
TGTGCCAGCAGTTACACGACAGGGGGCCGGGATGAAGCTTTCTTT
>many|TRBJ2-6|TRBD1|TRBV7-9
CASSGERDRVSGANVLTF
TGTGCCAGCAGCGGAGAACGGGACAGGGTCTCTGGGGCCAACGTCCTGACTTTC
>many|TRBJ2-3|.|TRBV4-2
CASSLHTGPSTDTQYF
TGTGCCAGCAGCCTCCACACAGGGCCCAGCACAGATACGCAGTATTTT
>medium-sized|TRBJ2-2|TRBD1|TRBV7-3
CASSLLQGATGELFF
TGTGCCAGCAGCTTATTGCAGGGGGCTACCGGGGAGCTGTTTTTT
>.|TRBJ1-5|TRBD1|TRBV7-2
CASSLAVQGNNQPQHF
TGTGCCAGCAGCTTAGCGGTACAGGGGAACAATCAGCCCCAGCATTTT
>many|TRBJ2-7|TRBD1|TRBV10-1
CASPPLRRDRDEQYF
TGCGCCAGCCCCCCTCTGCGGCGGGACAGGGATGAGCAGTACTTC
>few|TRBJ2-3|TRBD2|TRBV9
CASTQAGGLADTQYF
TGTGCCAGCACACAAGCGGGAGGACTGGCAGATACGCAGTATTTT
>many|TRBJ2-7|.|TRBV7-9
CASSLNQLEPYEQYF
TGTGCCAGCAGCTTGAATCAATTGGAACCCTACGAGCAGTACTTC
>.|TRBJ2-7|TRBD2|TRBV7-6
CASSLASGSYEQYF
TGTGCCAGCAGCTTAGCTAGCGGGAGTTACGAGCAGTACTTC
>once|TRBJ2-5|.|TRBV12-3/TRBV12-4
CASSGLISRQGRGETQYF
TGTGCCAGCTCTGGACTAATAAGCCGACAGGGTCGGGGAGAGACCCAGTACTTC
>.|TRBJ2-5|.|TRBV7-3
CASRAPGPNREQYF
TGTGCCAGCAGGGCGCCAGGGCCCAATAGGGAGCAGTACTTC
>once|TRBJ1-5|.|TRBV20-1
CSARDPQGPSQPQHF
TGCAGTGCTAGAGATCCGCAGGGGCCCAGTCAGCCCCAGCATTTT
>.|TRBJ2-7|TRBD2|TRBV7-8
CASSPWGTGGYEQYF
TGTGCCAGCAGCCCTTGGGGGACGGGAGGTTACGAGCAGTACTTC
>medium-sized|TRBJ1-1|.|TRBV6-6
CASSYQLETTEAFF
TGTGCCAGCAGTTACCAGCTGGAAACCACTGAAGCTTTCTTT
>.|TRBJ2-2|.|TRBV3-1
CASSSQTANTGELFF
TGTGCCAGCAGCTCCCAGACCGCGAACACCGGGGAGCTGTTTTTT